This entry concerns a single T cell receptor beta chain. Its antigen is unidentified. The data stem from a study of OX40 agonist ivuxolimab in advanced cancers. General study results and limits: Dose levels from 0.1 to 3.0 mg/kg saw CD4+ and CD8+ blood T cells expand clonally by week 6.

Using immunoSEQ multiplex PCR, the repertoire was profiled, and TCRdb retains in-frame clones only, with some absent. The sample holds some 80,000 clones, 84% seen once. J was trimmed by 1 base and V by 2 bases; bases with no gene match: 3. This CDR3 region has 16 residues. Germline-derived CDR1 and CDR2 are MNHNY and SVGAGI (reference sequence). This TCR was recovered from an adult with an advanced solid tumor such as melanoma, head and neck, liver or kidney cancer. The chain combines TRBV6-6 with TRBJ1-1, with 11 bases fitting TRBD1. The material was CD4+ or CD8+ T cells sorted from blood, obtained in a trial of the OX40 agonist ivuxolimab. Here the CDR3 reads CASSYGQGAKNTEAFF. Here the CDR3 DNA reads TGTGCCAGCAGTTACGGACAGGGGGCTAAGAACACTGAAGCTTTCTTT.